The clone carrying this T cell receptor beta chain was observed at least ten times. What it binds is not known. This entry is derived from a study of human T cells and chemical hapten exposure. Points from the study as a whole: Versus controls, expanded TCRs had significantly more large CDR3 similarity clusters.

TCRdb re-derived calls from the RACE reads in MiXCR, one entry per CDR3 protein. There are about 49,000 distinct CDR3 sequences in the sample; 8% to 9.5% occur only once, and 4% to 5.5% lies in the top ten. Time point given: patch test 1, 2 weeks after DPC sensitization. Documented treatment: therapeutic diphenylcyclopropenone sensitization with weekly scalp DPC. The CDR3 loop spans 24 amino acids. The trim removed 3 bases at V and 1 base at J, leaving 26 bases unmatched. Germline V gene sequence: CDR1 MDHEN, CDR2 SYDVKM. V gene TRBV28 combines with J gene TRBJ2-4, with 11 bases lining up with TRBD2. The receptor was derived from a woman aged 45-60 years with alopecia areata. Some clones in this sample may be carry-over from other donors' samples. The sequencing used whole blood, collected in connection with sensitization to the hapten diphenylcyclopropenone (DPC). CDR3 DNA sequence: TGTGCCAGCAGTTTCTCTTACTCGTCTCGTAGCGGGAGGGGGGATTCCCACGCCAAAAACATTCAGTACTTC. Amino acid sequence: CASSFSYSSRSGRGDSHAKNIQYF.